The present T cell receptor beta chain was sequenced within a study of CD8+CD57+ T cells in acquired aplastic anemia (dated by TCRdb to 2016 to 2019). Study-wide context: Extracted DNA from sorted CD4+ and CD8+ cells averaged approximately 3 ug, ranging from about 0.19 to 30 ug. CD8+CD57+ expansion was defined as a frequency above the mean frequency observed in healthy subjects.

Concerning this clonotype itself: This receptor's antigen is unknown. A much larger clone differs from this one at a single base, so this may be a read error.

Genomic DNA served as template for TCR beta VDJ combination and CDR3 sequence profiling. An Illumina HiSeq 2000 was the platform used for TCR repertoire sequencing. Per the authors' processing: TRBV/TRBJ rearrangement plots, CDR3 size and DJ length profiles, and Simpson's diversity index were used to assess repertoires. Whichever DNA sequence was most abundant in the deep sequencing data was defined as the immunodominant clone. CDR3 amino acid sequences were screened for sharing across subjects and compared with published repertoires and the VDJdb database. TCRdb's own reprocessing of the public reads used fastp at Q25 and MiXCR and kept productive beta chains. All rows with the same CDR3 protein become a single entry with the most common DNA and genes. These V and J calls are TCRdb output, not the study's own analysis. This sample comprises just over 450,000 distinct CDR3 sequences, less than 35% of them detected only once. 0.8% to 0.85% of the sample goes to the ten largest clones.

Patients chosen for sequencing had shown expansion of CD8+CD57+ cells by flow cytometry. Every patient had severe acquired aplastic anemia, diagnosed using the International Study of Aplastic Anemia and Agranulocytosis and Camitta criteria. At the time blood was sampled, none of the patients had received any therapy. The study deep-sequenced TCR repertoires of sorted CD4+ and CD8+ blood T cells from severe aplastic anemia patients and healthy subjects. Patients were enrolled under clinicaltrials.gov protocols 00001620, 01623167, 00001397, 00071045, 00081523 and 00961064 in the USA. Ficoll-Paque density gradient centrifugation was used to isolate peripheral blood mononuclear cells. Before DNA extraction, CD4+ and CD8+ T cells were sorted with FACS or magnetic beads. V is cut by 4 bases and J by 0 bases, and the space between the germline ends is 10 bases. The CDR3 holds 15 amino acids from the cysteine to the phenylalanine. The sequence is cut down to CDR3 DNA, 45 bases in frame from base 1. In the germline V gene (reference sequence), CDR1 corresponds to LNHDA and CDR2 to SQIVND.

Broader findings and caveats from the paper: No significant difference in CD8+ Simpson's diversity was found between patients and healthy controls (P=0.060). Roughly 30 CD8+ CDR3 sequences were shared between patients and controls but appeared highly expressed in patients and within their immunodominant clones.

The sequence joins TRBV19 to TRBJ2-1; the D gene cannot be resolved reliably. Source material: sorted CD4+, CD8+, or CD8+CD57+ T cells (not recorded which) from PBMCs. The source is a human donor with aplastic anemia. The sequenced DNA: TGTGCCAGTAGTAGATCCGATTCCTCCTACAATGAGCAGTTCTTC. Its coded protein is CASSRSDSSYNEQFF.